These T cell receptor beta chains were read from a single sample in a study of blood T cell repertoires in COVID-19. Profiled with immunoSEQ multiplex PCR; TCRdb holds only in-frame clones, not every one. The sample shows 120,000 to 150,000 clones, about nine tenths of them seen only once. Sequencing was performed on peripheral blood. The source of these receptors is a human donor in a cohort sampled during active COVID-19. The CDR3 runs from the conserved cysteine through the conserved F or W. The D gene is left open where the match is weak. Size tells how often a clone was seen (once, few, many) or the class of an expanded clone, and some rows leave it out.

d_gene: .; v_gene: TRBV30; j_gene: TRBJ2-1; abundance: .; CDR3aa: CAWSQRIGEQFF; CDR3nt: TGTGCCTGGAGTCAGCGAATAGGAGAGCAGTTCTTC
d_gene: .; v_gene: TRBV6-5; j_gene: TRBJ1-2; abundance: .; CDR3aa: CASSYSGRGYGYTF; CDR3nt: TGTGCCAGCAGTTACTCGGGCAGGGGATATGGCTACACCTTC
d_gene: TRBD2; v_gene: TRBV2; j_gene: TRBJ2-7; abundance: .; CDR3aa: CASSASEAGGWEQYF; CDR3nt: TGTGCCAGCAGTGCCTCGGAAGCGGGAGGGTGGGAGCAGTACTTC
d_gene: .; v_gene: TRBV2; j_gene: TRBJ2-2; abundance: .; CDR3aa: CASTRSGLAETGELFF; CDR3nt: TGTGCCAGCACTAGATCAGGACTTGCCGAAACCGGGGAGCTGTTTTTT
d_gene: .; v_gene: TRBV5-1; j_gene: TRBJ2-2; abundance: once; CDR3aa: CASSSTGGGELFF; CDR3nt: TGCGCCAGCAGCTCGACCGGGGGCGGGGAGCTGTTTTTT
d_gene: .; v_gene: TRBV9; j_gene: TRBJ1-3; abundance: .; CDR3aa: CASSGLYQGSGNTIYF; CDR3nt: TGTGCCAGCAGCGGCTTATATCAGGGCTCTGGAAACACCATATATTTT
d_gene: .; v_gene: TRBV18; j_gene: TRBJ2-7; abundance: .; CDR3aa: CASSPPIGSYEQYF; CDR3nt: TGTGCCAGCTCACCACCAATTGGCAGCTACGAGCAGTACTTC
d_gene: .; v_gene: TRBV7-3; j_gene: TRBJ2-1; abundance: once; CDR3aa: CASSLNPTLRSTNEQFF; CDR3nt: TGTGCCAGCAGCTTAAACCCCACCCTACGGTCAACCAATGAGCAGTTCTTC
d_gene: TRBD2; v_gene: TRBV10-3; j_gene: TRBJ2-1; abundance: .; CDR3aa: CAISEFRTSGNEQFF; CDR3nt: TGTGCCATCAGTGAGTTCCGGACTAGCGGCAATGAGCAGTTCTTC
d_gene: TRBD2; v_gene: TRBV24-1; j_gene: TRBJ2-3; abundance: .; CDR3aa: CATSDSGLATDTQYF; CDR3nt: TGTGCCACCAGTGATTCAGGACTAGCCACAGATACGCAGTATTTT
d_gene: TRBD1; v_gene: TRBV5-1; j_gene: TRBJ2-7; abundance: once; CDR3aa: CASSPGQGDDEQYF; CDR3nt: TGCGCCAGCAGCCCGGGACAGGGTGACGACGAGCAGTACTTC
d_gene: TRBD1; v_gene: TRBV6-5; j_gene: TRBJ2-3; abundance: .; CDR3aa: CASTKDRGQTDTQYF; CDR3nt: TGTGCCAGCACCAAGGACAGGGGGCAGACAGATACGCAGTATTTT
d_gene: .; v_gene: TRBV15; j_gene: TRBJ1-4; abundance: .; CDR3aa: CATSNRGRVDEKLFF; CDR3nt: TGTGCCACCAGCAACCGAGGGAGGGTGGATGAAAAACTGTTTTTT
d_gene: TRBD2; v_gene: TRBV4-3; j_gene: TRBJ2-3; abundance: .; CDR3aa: CASSQSGGVGDTQYF; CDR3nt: TGCGCCAGCAGCCAATCGGGGGGGGTTGGCGATACGCAGTATTTT
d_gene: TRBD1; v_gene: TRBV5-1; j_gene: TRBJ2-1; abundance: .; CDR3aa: CASSLQGAREQFF; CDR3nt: TGCGCCAGCAGTTTACAGGGGGCGCGCGAGCAGTTCTTC
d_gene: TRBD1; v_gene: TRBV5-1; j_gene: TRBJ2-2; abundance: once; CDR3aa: CASSEDRVGYTGELFF; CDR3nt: TGCGCCAGCAGCGAGGACAGGGTGGGATACACCGGGGAGCTGTTTTTT
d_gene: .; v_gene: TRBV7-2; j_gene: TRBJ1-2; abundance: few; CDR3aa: CASSSPSRGYTF; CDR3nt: TGTGCCAGCAGCTCCCCTTCGCGGGGCTACACCTTC
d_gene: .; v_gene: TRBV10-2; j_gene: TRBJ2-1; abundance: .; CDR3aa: CASKTGSLPNEQFF; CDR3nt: TGCGCCAGCAAGACAGGATCACTCCCCAATGAGCAGTTCTTC
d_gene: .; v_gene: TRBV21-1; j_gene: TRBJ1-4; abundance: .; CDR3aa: CASSKKGTGDRDEKLFF; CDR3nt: TGTGCCAGCAGCAAAAAAGGCACAGGGGATCGGGATGAAAAACTGTTTTTT
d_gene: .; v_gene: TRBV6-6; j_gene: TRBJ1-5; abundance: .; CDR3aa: CASSTQGTQHF; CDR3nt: TGTGCCAGCAGTACCCAGGGAACCCAGCATTTT
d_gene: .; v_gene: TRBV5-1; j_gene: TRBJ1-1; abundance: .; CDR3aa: CASSLQAGTEAFF; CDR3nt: TGCGCCAGCAGCTTGCAGGCCGGCACTGAAGCTTTCTTT
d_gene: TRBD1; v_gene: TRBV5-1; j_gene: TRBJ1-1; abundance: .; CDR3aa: CASSGQGANTEAFF; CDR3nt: TGCGCCAGCAGCGGACAGGGGGCTAACACTGAAGCTTTCTTT
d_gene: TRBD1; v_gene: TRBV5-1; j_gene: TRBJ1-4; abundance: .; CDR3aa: CASSLGRGQEKLFF; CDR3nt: TGCGCCAGCAGCCTCGGGAGGGGGCAAGAAAAACTGTTTTTT
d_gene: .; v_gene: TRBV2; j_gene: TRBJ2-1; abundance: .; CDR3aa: CASSGSPEEGRGRQFF; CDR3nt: TGTGCCAGCAGTGGATCGCCCGAAGAGGGCAGAGGACGGCAGTTCTTC
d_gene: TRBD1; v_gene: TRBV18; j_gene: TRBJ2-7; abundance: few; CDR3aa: CASSPPRGQGGTYEQYF; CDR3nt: TGTGCCAGCTCACCACCCAGGGGACAGGGGGGAACCTACGAGCAGTACTTC
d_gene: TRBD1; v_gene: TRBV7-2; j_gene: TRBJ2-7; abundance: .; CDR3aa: CASSPEGGQGFFYEQYF; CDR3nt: TGTGCCAGCAGCCCCGAGGGGGGACAGGGATTTTTCTACGAGCAGTACTTC
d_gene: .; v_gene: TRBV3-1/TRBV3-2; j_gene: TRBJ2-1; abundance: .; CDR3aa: CASSQYGRDNEQFF; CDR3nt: TGTGCCAGCAGCCAATACGGGAGAGATAATGAGCAGTTCTTC
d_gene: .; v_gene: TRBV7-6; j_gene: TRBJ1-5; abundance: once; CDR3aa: CASSSGGFGGQPQHF; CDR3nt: TGTGCCAGCAGCTCCGGGGGATTTGGGGGTCAGCCCCAGCATTTT
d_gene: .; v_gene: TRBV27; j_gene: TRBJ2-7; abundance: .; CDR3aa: CASSPLDYSYEQYF; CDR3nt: TGTGCCAGCAGTCCTTTGGACTACTCCTACGAGCAGTACTTC
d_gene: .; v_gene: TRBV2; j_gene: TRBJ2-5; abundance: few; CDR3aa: CASSPRGSGPETQYF; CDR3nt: TGTGCCAGCAGCCCTCGTGGGTCAGGGCCAGAGACCCAGTACTTC